A selection of T cell receptor beta chains follows, all from one sample in a study of vaccination and CD4 T cells after COVID-19. Each CDR3 protein gets one entry after TCRdb re-called the PCR reads with MiXCR. This table has some 9,300 distinct CDR3 sequences, about 73% appearing once. No antigen has been assigned to these receptors. The source material was CD4+ T cells from blood, cultured in vitro. These receptors were taken from a human donor who had recovered from COVID-19. Both conserved end residues are part of each CDR3. The D gene is left open where the match is weak. Clone size, where shown, is once, few, many, or a class for clones that have expanded.

cdr3_aa	cdr3_nt	d_call	clone_size	v_call	j_call
CASSTQGAQQPQHF	TGTGCCAGTAGCACACAGGGGGCTCAGCAGCCCCAGCATTTT	TRBD1	NA	TRBV19	TRBJ1-5
CASRAGQGGGYTF	TGTGCCAGCAGAGCGGGACAGGGTGGTGGCTACACCTTC	TRBD1	NA	TRBV2	TRBJ1-2
CASSRGLAGGRQETQYF	TGTGCCAGCAGCCGCGGACTAGCGGGGGGGAGGCAAGAGACCCAGTACTTC	TRBD2	NA	TRBV2	TRBJ2-5
CASSLERTSGNTIYF	TGTGCCAGCAGCTTAGAGAGGACATCTGGAAACACCATATATTTT	NA	few	TRBV7-2	TRBJ1-3
CAREVLSEAFF	TGTGCCAGAGAAGTACTATCTGAAGCTTTCTTT	NA	NA	TRBV19	TRBJ1-1
CASSPGTSYEQYF	TGTGCCAGCAGCCCCGGGACTTCCTACGAGCAGTACTTC	NA	NA	TRBV11-3	TRBJ2-7
CASSYVSGGRAVNTEAFF	TGTGCCAGCAGTTACGTTTCAGGGGGTAGGGCGGTGAACACTGAAGCTTTCTTT	TRBD1	few	TRBV6-5	TRBJ1-1
CASSPRQGSTETQYF	TGTGCCAGCAGCCCTCGACAGGGAAGTACGGAGACCCAGTACTTC	TRBD1	NA	TRBV11-3	TRBJ2-5
CASSEDLGQPLPYGYTF	TGTGCCAGCAGTGAAGACCTCGGACAGCCACTTCCCTATGGCTACACCTTC	NA	NA	TRBV6-1	TRBJ1-2
CSAPRGGSGGETQYF	TGCAGTGCACCGAGGGGAGGGAGCGGGGGGGAGACCCAGTACTTC	TRBD2	NA	TRBV20-1	TRBJ2-5
CASSRRDLYGYTF	TGTGCCAGCAGTCGACGGGATCTCTATGGCTACACCTTC	NA	few	TRBV27	TRBJ1-2
CASSITVMNTEAFF	TGTGCCAGTAGTATCACAGTGATGAACACTGAAGCTTTCTTT	NA	NA	TRBV19	TRBJ1-1
CSARALQGANGYTF	TGCAGTGCTAGAGCCCTACAGGGGGCAAATGGCTACACCTTC	TRBD1	NA	TRBV20-1	TRBJ1-2
CASQTVFYEKLFF	TGTGCCAGCCAGACAGTGTTCTATGAAAAACTGTTTTTT	NA	once	TRBV6-1	TRBJ1-4
CASSPRLQQGWERPQHF	TGTGCCAGCAGTCCCCGCCTGCAACAGGGTTGGGAGAGGCCCCAGCATTTT	NA	NA	TRBV27	TRBJ1-5
CASSRDRPGVGELFF	TGTGCCAGCAGCCGAGACAGGCCCGGGGTCGGGGAGCTGTTTTTT	NA	NA	TRBV7-2	TRBJ2-2
CASSMTVGQGMGDTQYF	TGTGCCAGTAGTATGACCGTGGGACAGGGGATGGGAGATACGCAGTATTTT	TRBD1	once	TRBV19	TRBJ2-3
CASSSTWTSGSEQYF	TGTGCCAGCAGTTCGACCTGGACTAGCGGGAGCGAGCAGTACTTC	TRBD2	once	TRBV27	TRBJ2-7
CASSLSGMADTQYF	TGTGCCAGCAGCTTAAGTGGTATGGCAGATACGCAGTATTTT	NA	NA	TRBV7-3	TRBJ2-3
CASSTYDRGNTEAFF	TGTGCCAGCAGCACCTACGACAGGGGAAACACTGAAGCTTTCTTT	TRBD1	NA	TRBV7-6	TRBJ1-1
CASSTAPPSTDTQYF	TGTGCCAGCAGTACCGCTCCGCCTAGCACAGATACGCAGTATTTT	NA	NA	TRBV28	TRBJ2-3
CASSPNKALGAFF	TGTGCCAGCAGTCCTAACAAAGCCCTGGGTGCTTTCTTT	NA	few	TRBV6-1	TRBJ1-1
CASSEGADTQYF	TGTGCCAGCAGTGAGGGCGCAGATACGCAGTATTTT	NA	NA	TRBV2	TRBJ2-3
CASSPPPTEVQETQYF	TGTGCCAGCAGCCCGCCCCCGACAGAAGTCCAAGAGACCCAGTACTTC	NA	NA	TRBV7-9	TRBJ2-5
CASSREGQEIYEQYF	TGTGCCAGTAGTAGGGAAGGACAGGAAATCTACGAGCAGTACTTC	TRBD1	once	TRBV19	TRBJ2-7
CASSPGTGYSGYTF	TGCGCCAGCAGCCCCGGGACGGGCTATAGTGGCTACACCTTC	NA	NA	TRBV10-1	TRBJ1-2
CASSLLGFEGYTF	TGTGCCAGCAGCCTCTTGGGGTTTGAGGGCTACACCTTC	NA	once	TRBV7-9	TRBJ1-2
CASSLLGGSETQYF	TGTGCCAGCAGTCTCCTCGGGGGATCGGAGACCCAGTACTTC	NA	NA	TRBV6-1	TRBJ2-5
CASSRTGSGKYEQYF	TGTGCCAGTAGTAGGACGGGTAGCGGGAAATACGAGCAGTACTTC	TRBD2	NA	TRBV19	TRBJ2-7
CATSRDGAAAQHF	TGTGCCACCAGCAGAGATGGGGCGGCGGCCCAGCATTTT	NA	NA	TRBV15	TRBJ1-5
CASSSPNPGRRGIYEQYF	TGTGCCAGCAGTTCACCGAACCCTGGACGGAGGGGAATCTACGAGCAGTACTTC	NA	NA	TRBV27	TRBJ2-7
CASGGELAGGPDTQYF	TGTGCCAGTGGGGGGGAACTAGCGGGAGGGCCTGATACGCAGTATTTT	TRBD2	NA	TRBV19	TRBJ2-3
CSARDRDNRINQPQHF	TGCAGTGCTAGAGATCGGGACAATAGAATAAATCAGCCCCAGCATTTT	NA	NA	TRBV20-1	TRBJ1-5
CASSPRDRGTDTQYF	TGTGCCAGCAGCCCCCGGGACAGGGGAACAGATACGCAGTATTTT	TRBD1	NA	TRBV6-2/TRBV6-3	TRBJ2-3
CASSLRIDTQYF	TGTGCCAGCAGCTTACGGATAGATACGCAGTATTTT	NA	NA	TRBV7-9	TRBJ2-3
CASSSDSTPLHF	TGTGCCAGTAGCTCGGACTCTACACCCCTCCACTTT	NA	NA	TRBV19	TRBJ1-6
CASSLWGRNTGELFF	TGTGCCAGCAGCTTATGGGGCAGGAACACCGGGGAGCTGTTTTTT	NA	NA	TRBV7-9	TRBJ2-2
CAESGEGQPQHF	TGTGCCGAGAGCGGGGAGGGGCAGCCCCAGCATTTT	NA	NA	TRBV6-2/TRBV6-3	TRBJ1-5
CSARDGRGPGNTIYF	TGCAGTGCTAGAGATGGGAGGGGCCCAGGAAACACCATATATTTT	NA	NA	TRBV20-1	TRBJ1-3
CASSLFPDRGSDEQYF	TGTGCCAGCAGTTTATTTCCCGACAGGGGTAGCGACGAGCAGTACTTC	TRBD1	NA	TRBV27	TRBJ2-7
CASSFSPKSQGTGYTF	TGTGCCAGCAGTTTTTCCCCAAAGAGTCAGGGTACTGGCTACACCTTC	NA	NA	TRBV27	TRBJ1-2
CSAREPGRLGTEAFF	TGCAGTGCTAGAGAACCGGGACGTTTGGGCACTGAAGCTTTCTTT	NA	NA	TRBV20-1	TRBJ1-1
CASSRAGGSNQPQHF	TGTGCCAGTAGTAGGGCAGGAGGTAGCAATCAGCCCCAGCATTTT	NA	once	TRBV19	TRBJ1-5
CASSQAGRSYEQYF	TGTGCCAGCAGTCAGGCAGGGAGGTCCTACGAGCAGTACTTC	NA	once	TRBV11-3	TRBJ2-7
CAWNPGGGNQPQHF	TGTGCCTGGAACCCCGGGGGGGGCAATCAGCCCCAGCATTTT	NA	NA	TRBV30	TRBJ1-5
CASEDGKANYGYTF	TGTGCCAGCGAGGACGGGAAAGCTAACTATGGCTACACCTTC	NA	NA	TRBV6-1	TRBJ1-2
CASSPRIQETQYF	TGTGCCAGCTCACCACGAATCCAAGAGACCCAGTACTTC	NA	NA	TRBV18	TRBJ2-5
CASKSRTSGTETQYF	TGTGCCAGCAAATCAAGGACTAGCGGGACGGAGACCCAGTACTTC	TRBD2	NA	TRBV2	TRBJ2-5
CASRPGGWGQPQHF	TGTGCCAGCAGACCAGGGGGTTGGGGTCAGCCCCAGCATTTT	TRBD1	few	TRBV6-1	TRBJ1-5
CASSLGVYNSPLHF	TGTGCCAGCAGCTTAGGGGTATATAATTCACCCCTCCACTTT	NA	few	TRBV7-9	TRBJ1-6
CSARDAGAETQYF	TGCAGTGCTAGAGATGCAGGGGCAGAGACCCAGTACTTC	NA	NA	TRBV20-1	TRBJ2-5
CARLRGAGLAIQPQHF	TGTGCCAGGTTGAGGGGGGCAGGGTTGGCGATCCAGCCCCAGCATTTT	NA	once	TRBV5-3	TRBJ1-5
CASSLPKFHNEQFF	TGTGCCAGTAGTCTCCCGAAATTCCACAATGAGCAGTTCTTC	NA	NA	TRBV19	TRBJ2-1